The entry that follows covers one TCR beta chain sequence. Its cognate antigen is unknown. Method: immunoSEQ multiplex PCR; TCRdb's copy keeps in-frame clones and lacks some. Among around 68,000 clones listed, around 87% were seen once. The data stem from a study of identifying expanded T cells in peripheral blood. Study results and caveats: Variance in clone template counts between two-week samples significantly increased with total template count across all healthy donors.

There are 15 residues in the CDR3. Germline V gene data show CDR1 as SGHRS and CDR2 as YFSETQ. The V end was cut by 3 bases, the J end by 2 bases, with 14 bases between. During the collection period, no donor immune events like infections were recorded. This chain joins TRBV5-1 and TRBJ1-2; D is unclear. The sequence was collected from a person between 18 and 75 years old in good health. The sequencing sample was made of blood. This CDR3 is CASSSEPGGNYGYTF. DNA for the CDR3: TGCGCCAGCAGCTCCGAACCGGGAGGGAACTATGGCTACACCTTC.